This T cell receptor (beta chain) was captured by sequencing in a study of cytomegalovirus exposure and HLA in healthy donors (dated by TCRdb to about 2017). For the study in its entirety: In an earlier analysis of roughly 500 of the donors, less than 350 Gb of sequence data and 90 million to 130 million unique TCR beta sequences from about 190 million T cells were reported. An early release that covered approximately 600 HLA-typed donors contained approximately 300 gigabases of sequencing data and about 93 million unique TCR sequences. Of the roughly 410 genotyped donors, less than 90% were placed in the genetic ancestry cluster associated with self-reported Caucasian donors. The aim of the study was to test whether cataloging public T cell receptors could identify signatures of past pathogen exposure. Using immunosequencing, the study profiled T cell repertoires from around 670 subjects and related those repertoires to cytomegalovirus serostatus. In addition to the first cohort of 666 subjects, a separate validation cohort of 130 or so different subjects was used. The study combined high-throughput TCR immunosequencing, statistical association of individual TCRs with disease status, and machine learning to predict cytomegalovirus infection status. To study patterns of TCR occurrence, a later analysis re-analyzed previously published TCR beta repertoires from around 670 donors and added high-resolution HLA genotyping. Rather than using new phenotypic data, the later analysis identified candidate immune exposures from TCR beta sequences and from how often those sequences occurred across donors. An earlier analysis of around 580 of the donors used high-throughput TCR beta sequencing to judge whether each TCR beta V gene segment behaved as functional or pseudogenic. Donor age, sex, ethnicity and CMV serostatus were collected together with the repertoire data. A later genetic analysis used genome-wide SNP genotypes for about three fifths of the roughly 700 donors, treating that subset as a discovery cohort. All discovery cohort repertoires had been generated using a single sequencing platform. Class I and class II HLA loci were covered by the typing at four-digit resolution. Typing coverage differed by locus: A, B, C, DRB1 and DQB1 were typed in about 629-630 donors, DQA1 in approximately 520, DPA1 in roughly 590, and DPB1 in approximately 450. About five DR-DQ haplotypes were treated as single units for association and clustering because of strong linkage in the cohort. Across around 400 genotyped donors of the cohort, an average of about 250,000 unique TCR beta nucleotide sequences per donor were sequenced, and 15% to 20% of those sequences were non-productive.

Study-level results and caveats: The authors suggested that the approach could potentially be extended to other disease states and immunological phenotypes. A further reported finding was that TCR beta sequences accurately predicted the HLA-A and HLA-B alleles for most subjects in the first cohort. In a later analysis, around 17,000 TCR beta sequences were associated with specific HLA alleles at a false discovery rate of 0.05. Because HLA typing was unavailable for some donors at each locus, only the typed subset was used in association tests. An association between a missense DCLRE1C variant and V-gene and J-gene trimming of TCR beta chains was found in a later genetic analysis and replicated in an independent cohort. The presence/absence analyses assumed that sequencing depth was roughly uniform across donors, and that assumption may not be true. According to a later genetic analysis, donors in an Asian-associated ancestry cluster had fewer N-insertions in productive TCRs than the approximately 630-donor mean. Compared with equally common non-associated chains, HLA-associated TCR beta chains in a later analysis were more clonally expanded and had lower generation probabilities. Most TCR sequences were seen in very few donors, while some public TCRs were found in many individuals. According to a later analysis, TCR association rates differed among HLA loci, with DRB1 alleles showing the most associated TCRs and HLA-C alleles showing the fewest. In a later analysis, several top co-occurrence clusters were reported to appear linked to parvovirus B19, influenza, CMV and Epstein-Barr virus. Linkage disequilibrium might explain the correlated functional status among segregating V segments, but an unknown experimental factor could not be ruled out. Some 15 rarely observed V segments, including chromosome 9 orphons, were excluded from the earlier analysis of about 500 of the donors because counts were too low. Broadly in line with IMGT annotations, most TCR beta V segments showed up in productive rearrangements about 87% or about 30% of the time in an earlier analysis of approximately 640 of the donors. Three of the identified cytomegalovirus-associated TCR beta chains were confirmed in vitro to be specific for cytomegalovirus antigens. When HLA alleles, especially DR and DQ, strongly co-occurred, attributing TCR associations to individual alleles was difficult. For the cohort, immune exposure information was limited to CMV serostatus. This cohort had only TCR beta chains sequenced, and the lack of alpha or paired-chain data limited which features could be detected. The classifier was reported to diagnose cytomegalovirus status with high specificity and sensitivity in both the original and validation cohorts. In a later analysis, most CMV-associated TCR beta chains were found to appear HLA-restricted, with HLA associations seemingly driven largely by CMV exposure. The study listed 150 to 200 TCR beta chains as associated with cytomegalovirus. A cluster of highly shared sequence variants was judged likely to be a technical artifact of the sequencing pipeline. The 87-base-pair reads could not distinguish some IMGT-functional V segments, including TRBV6-2 and TRBV6-3, so those segments were excluded.

The method was the immunoSEQ multiplex PCR assay. A mixture of 60 forward primers for TCR Vbeta segments and 13 reverse primers for TCR Jbeta segments was used in the multiplex PCR. Amplification of the CDR3 region of rearranged TCR beta genes was performed with a multiplex PCR assay on genomic DNA. The amplified TCR beta libraries were sequenced on the Illumina HiSeq System as 87-base-pair reads. As for the authors' bioinformatics: Across the 670 or so repertoires, a later analysis counted about 81 million unique TCR beta chains, roughly 11 million of which were shared by at least two donors. A nearest-neighbor algorithm error-corrected the raw reads and collapsed the reads into unique sequences, merging closely related sequences to remove PCR and sequencing errors. Alignment of CDR3 sequences to IMGT reference sequences was used to assign V, D and J gene segments. For a sequence to be retained, a match of at least six nucleotides was required to both a V gene segment and a J gene segment. Rearrangements were classified as productive when the CDR3 lacked stop codons and remained in frame with V and J, and all other rearrangements were classified as non-productive. Following IMGT convention, CDR3 was defined as the stretch from the second conserved V-encoded cysteine up to the conserved J-encoded phenylalanine. In an earlier analysis of around 540 of the donors, sequences lacking an unambiguous match to a single V gene segment were excluded. In an earlier analysis of almost 600 of the donors, a V segment was called functional when productive rearrangements were above 56.7%, and segregating when the standard deviation between donors exceeded 5%. A statistical classification framework was built to diagnose cytomegalovirus status from the catalog of TCR beta chain sequences. In a later analysis, V and J genes were assigned by comparing TCR nucleotide sequences against IMGT/GENE-DB human TR gene sequences. Using the TCRdist pipeline, a later analysis assigned CDR3 sequences along with most-parsimonious VDJ recombination scenarios. In a later analysis, each TCR beta chain was defined by its CDR3 amino acid sequence together with its V-gene family, and reads lacking a unique V-gene family were excluded. A later analysis removed 592 highly shared, low-generation-probability nucleotide sequences to deal with suspected cross-contamination and a sequencing artifact. For each public chain, a later analysis derived a clonal expansion index from normalized ranks of inferred template counts within each repertoire. In a later analysis, generation probabilities were computed using a VDJ recombination model fitted to out-of-frame rearrangements, and the results were checked against IGoR. A later analysis scored TCR-TCR, TCR-HLA and TCR-CMV co-occurrence with hypergeometric tests, applying a repertoire-size bias correction to TCR pairs. False discovery rates were estimated in a later analysis by permuting HLA or CMV assignments 20 times. In a later analysis, co-occurring TCRs were grouped using DBSCAN, with TCRdist sequence similarity added in when clustering inside HLA-allele-positive subsets. For co-occurrence clustering, repertoires with fewer than 30,000 or more than 120,000 public chains were excluded, along with a handful of repertoires with anomalous nucleotide sharing. What TCRdb holds here is the immuneACCESS table cut down to in-frame rearrangements. Part of the clones is not present; checked against another copy, under half of the missing clones reflect an unresolved V gene, and the others are unexplained. The V and J calls and clone size come from that table; D and trimming were worked out from the DNA. The sample table shows 35,000 to 45,000 clones, and 60% to 80% are seen once. The ten top clones hold over 6% of the sample.

Points on this clone: Its recognized antigen is unknown. Base qualities are not at hand, and no much larger clone is one base apart.

The cohort comprised hundreds of healthy bone marrow donors. All cohort members were sampled while nominally healthy, although unrecorded immune exposures were likely present. The donor was CMV seronegative and belonged to the group of around 350 seronegative cohort members. Every donor gave a peripheral blood sample, and the peripheral blood mononuclear cells from that sample were used for TCR beta sequencing. The Qiagen DNeasy Blood Extraction Kit was used to extract genomic DNA from the blood cell samples. Trimming removed 4 bases from V and 5 bases from J, leaving 14 bases between the germline ends. The CDR3 measures 15 amino acids from cysteine to phenylalanine. Kept here is only the CDR3 DNA, which spans 45 bases and is read in frame from base 1. Sequences MGHDK (CDR1) and SYGVNS (CDR2) are obtained from the germline V gene.

The TCR originated in a man in his thirties or forties in good health and CMV-seronegative. The V and J genes are TRBV25-1 and TRBJ1-4, and possibly TRBD1, on 5 matching bases. The sequencing input was PBMCs. CDR3 reads: CASSGAGRGNEKLFF. The nucleotide sequence reads TGTGCCAGCAGTGGTGCCGGGAGGGGAAATGAAAAACTGTTTTTT.